This T cell receptor (beta chain) comes out of a study of control samples from healthy donors and cancer patients. The ends lost 1 base at V and 3 bases at J; junction bases unmatched: 6. The length of the CDR3 is 15 residues. Looked up from germline, CDR1 is SGHKS and CDR2 is YYEKEE (reference sequence). Only in-frame clones appear in the TCRdb table, and some are missing; sequencing was by immunoSEQ multiplex PCR. Among fewer than 200,000 clones listed, roughly 92% were seen once. The receptor's source is a young man in good health. The source material was blood. The chain carries TRBV5-5 and TRBJ2-7; TRBD1 matches at 8 bases. CDR3 region: CASSLKSTGDYEQYF. The CDR3 coding sequence is TGTGCCAGCAGCTTGAAATCGACAGGGGACTACGAGCAGTACTTC.